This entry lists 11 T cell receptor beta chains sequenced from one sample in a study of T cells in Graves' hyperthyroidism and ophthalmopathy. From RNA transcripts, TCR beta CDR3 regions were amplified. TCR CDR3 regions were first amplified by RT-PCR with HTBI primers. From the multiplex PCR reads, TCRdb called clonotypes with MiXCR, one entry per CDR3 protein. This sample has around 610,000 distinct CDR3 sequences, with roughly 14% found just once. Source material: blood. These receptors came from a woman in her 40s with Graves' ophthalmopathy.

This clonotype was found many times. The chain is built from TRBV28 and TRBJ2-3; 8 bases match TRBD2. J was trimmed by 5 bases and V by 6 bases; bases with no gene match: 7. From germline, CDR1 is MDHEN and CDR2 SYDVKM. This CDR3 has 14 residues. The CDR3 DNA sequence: TGTGCCAGCAGCTCCGGGACTAGGAGAGATACGCAGTATTTT. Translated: CASSSGTRRDTQYF. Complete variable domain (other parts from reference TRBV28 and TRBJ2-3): DVKVTQSSRYLVKRTGEKVFLECVQDMDHENMFWYRQDPGLGLRLIYFSYDVKMKEKGDIPEGYSVSREKKERFSLILESASTNQTSMYLCASSSGTRRDTQYFGPGTRLTVL.

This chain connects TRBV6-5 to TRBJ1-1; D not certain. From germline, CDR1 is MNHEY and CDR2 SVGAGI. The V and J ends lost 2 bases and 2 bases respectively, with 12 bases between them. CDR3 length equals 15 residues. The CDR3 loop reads CASSYATGRNTEAFF. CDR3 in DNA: TGTGCCAGCAGTTACGCGACCGGACGTAACACTGAAGCTTTCTTT.

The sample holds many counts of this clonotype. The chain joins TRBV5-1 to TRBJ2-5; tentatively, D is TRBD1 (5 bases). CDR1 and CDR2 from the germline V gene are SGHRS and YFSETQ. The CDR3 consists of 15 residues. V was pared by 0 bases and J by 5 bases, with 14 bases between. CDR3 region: CASSLAPRQWETQYF. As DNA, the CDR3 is TGCGCCAGCAGCTTGGCCCCCCGACAGTGGGAGACCCAGTACTTC.

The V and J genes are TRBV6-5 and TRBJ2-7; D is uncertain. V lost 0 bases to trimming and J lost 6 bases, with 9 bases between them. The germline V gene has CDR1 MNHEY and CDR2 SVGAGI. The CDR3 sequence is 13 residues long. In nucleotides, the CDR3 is TGTGCCAGCAGTTACTCGCTCTTGCGCGAGCAGTACTTC. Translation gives CASSYSLLREQYF.

CDR3 amino acids: CASSRTSGTSEQYF. The CDR3 DNA reads TGTGCCAGCAGCCGCACTAGCGGGACGAGCGAGCAGTACTTC. The chain carries TRBV11-3 and TRBJ2-7; 10 bases are shared with TRBD2. Germline V gives CDR1 SGHNT, CDR2 YENEEA. Trimming at V came to 5 bases and at J to 6 bases, leaving 7 bases not matched to a gene. The CDR3 has 14 residues.

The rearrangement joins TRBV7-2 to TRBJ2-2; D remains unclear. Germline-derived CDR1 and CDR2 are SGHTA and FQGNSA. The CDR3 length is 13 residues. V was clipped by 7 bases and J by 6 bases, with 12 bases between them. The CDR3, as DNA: TGTGCCAGCACCCCCTTGGGTCCCGGGGAGCTGTTTTTT. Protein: CASTPLGPGELFF.

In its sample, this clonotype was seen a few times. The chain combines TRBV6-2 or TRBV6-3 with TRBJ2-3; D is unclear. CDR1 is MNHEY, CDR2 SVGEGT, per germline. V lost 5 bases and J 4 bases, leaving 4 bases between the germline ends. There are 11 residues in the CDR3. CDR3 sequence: CASSRADTQYF. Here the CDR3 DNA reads TGTGCCAGCAGTCGGGCAGATACGCAGTATTTT.

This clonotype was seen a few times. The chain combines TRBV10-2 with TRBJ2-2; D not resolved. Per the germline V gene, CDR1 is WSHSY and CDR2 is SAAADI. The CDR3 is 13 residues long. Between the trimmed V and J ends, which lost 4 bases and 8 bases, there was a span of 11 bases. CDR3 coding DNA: TGCGCCAGCAGTGCATCAAGGTCAGGGGAGCTGTTTTTT. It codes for CASSASRSGELFF.

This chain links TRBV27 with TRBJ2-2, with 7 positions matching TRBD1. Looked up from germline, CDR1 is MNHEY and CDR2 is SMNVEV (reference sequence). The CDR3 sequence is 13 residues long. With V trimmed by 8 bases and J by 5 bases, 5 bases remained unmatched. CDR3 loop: CASWGQKTGELFF. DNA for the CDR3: TGTGCCAGCTGGGGACAGAAGACCGGGGAGCTGTTTTTT.

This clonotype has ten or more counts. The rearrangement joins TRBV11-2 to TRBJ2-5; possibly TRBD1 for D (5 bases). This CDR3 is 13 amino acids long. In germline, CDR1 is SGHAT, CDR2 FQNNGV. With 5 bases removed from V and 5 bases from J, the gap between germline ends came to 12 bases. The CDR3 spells CASSPRQRETQYF. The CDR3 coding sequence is TGTGCCAGCAGCCCCCGACAGAGGGAGACCCAGTACTTC.

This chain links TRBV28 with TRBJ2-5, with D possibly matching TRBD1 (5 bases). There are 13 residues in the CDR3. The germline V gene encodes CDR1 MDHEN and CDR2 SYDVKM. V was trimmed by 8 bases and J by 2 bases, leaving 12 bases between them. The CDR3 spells CASVFRQQETQYF. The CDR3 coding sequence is TGTGCCAGCGTTTTCCGACAGCAAGAGACCCAGTACTTC.